This is a list of T cell receptor beta chains from one sample in a study of shared clonotypes between healthy human individuals. Assay used: immunoSEQ multiplex PCR; TCRdb lists only in-frame clones, some missing. The top ten clones hold approximately 24% of a sample with about 680,000 clones, approximately 90% of them seen once. The sequencing sample was made of naive CD8+ T cells sorted from blood. The receptors derive from a man between 25 and 39 years old in good health. The CDR3 runs from the conserved cysteine through the conserved F or W. Fields, in order: clone size, D gene, J gene, V gene, CDR3 DNA, CDR3 protein. D genes are given only for firm matches. For some rows the clone size is stated as once, few or many, or as a class when expanded; others skip it.

-,-,TRBJ2-1,TRBV27,TGTGCCAGCAGTAATATTGACCCCTACAATGAGCAGTTCTTC,CASSNIDPYNEQFF
once,-,TRBJ1-1,TRBV7-6,TGTGCCAGCAGTATCGGGATGAACACTGAAGCTTTCTTT,CASSIGMNTEAFF
-,-,TRBJ2-1,TRBV11-3,TGTGCCAGCAGCTTAGTTCTAGCGACCTACAATGAGCAGTTCTTC,CASSLVLATYNEQFF
-,-,TRBJ1-3,TRBV6-1,TGTGCCAGCAGTGGCCTTAGTTCTGGAAACACCATATATTTT,CASSGLSSGNTIYF
-,-,TRBJ2-2,TRBV7-9,TGTGCCAGCAGCCTAATACTAGGGGAGCTGTTTTTT,CASSLILGELFF
-,-,TRBJ2-1,TRBV13,TGTGCCAGCAGCTCGGAGCGAAATGAGCAGTTCTTC,CASSSERNEQFF
-,TRBD1,TRBJ2-1,TRBV6-1,TGTGCCAGCAGAGACAGGGGAGACGAGCAGTTCTTC,CASRDRGDEQFF
many,-,TRBJ2-1,TRBV14,TGTGCCAGCAGCCCGGGCGGCGAGCAGTTCTTC,CASSPGGEQFF
-,-,TRBJ2-1,TRBV27,TGTGCCAGCAGTTTAAGTTCCAGCAATGAGCAGTTCTTC,CASSLSSSNEQFF
-,-,TRBJ2-5,TRBV2,TGTGCCAGCGACCTTCCTGCAGACAGCCTTGGGGAGACCCAGTACTTC,CASDLPADSLGETQYF
-,TRBD2,TRBJ2-1,TRBV10-3,TGTGCCGTGCTAGCGGACTCCTACAATGAGCAGTTCTTC,CAVLADSYNEQFF
-,-,TRBJ2-1,TRBV9,TGTGCCAGCAGCGTAGGGGGGACGACTGAGCAGTTCTTC,CASSVGGTTEQFF
-,-,TRBJ1-2,TRBV4-3,TGCGCCAGCAGCCAAGATGGGAGGAAGACAGACCTCCCTTTAGCTAACTATGGCTACACCTTC,CASSQDGRKTDLPLANYGYTF
-,-,TRBJ2-2,TRBV19,TGTGCCAGCCTCAAGGGGGAGAACACCGGGGAGCTGTTTTTT,CASLKGENTGELFF
-,-,TRBJ2-4,TRBV19,TGTGCCAGTAGTATAGGAGAAGGACAAAACATTCAGTACTTC,CASSIGEGQNIQYF
-,-,TRBJ2-7,TRBV28,TGTGCCAGCAGCATTAGTTCTGCCTACGAGCAGTACTTC,CASSISSAYEQYF
-,-,TRBJ2-1,TRBV15,TGTGCCACCAGCAGGGGGCGGTCGGGCCTGAATGAGCAGTTCTTC,CATSRGRSGLNEQFF
-,-,TRBJ1-2,TRBV7-9,TGTGCCAGCAGCCAGGTCGTAAACTATGGCTACACCTTC,CASSQVVNYGYTF
-,TRBD1,TRBJ2-7,TRBV7-9,TGTGCCAGCAGCGCGAAGACAGGGATCGTTGGCTACGAGCAGTACTTC,CASSAKTGIVGYEQYF